This T cell receptor (beta chain) was recorded in a study of cytomegalovirus exposure and HLA in healthy donors. PCR employed 60 Vbeta and 13 Jbeta primers. This table comes from immunoSEQ multiplex PCR, and its TCRdb copy is limited to in-frame clones, with some not included. The data show more than 80,000 clones, about four fifths seen once. The germline gives CDR1 MNHNS, CDR2 SASEGT. This CDR3 is built from 14 residues. With V trimmed by 5 bases and J by 1 base, 5 bases remained unmatched. General study points: The CMV antigen specificity of a few CMV-associated chains was confirmed through in vitro analysis.

Worth noting for this clone: As yet, its antigen is unknown.

The source of this sequence is a woman in her 40s in good health and CMV-seropositive. Sequencing was done on a sample of PBMCs. The gene calls are TRBV6-1 and TRBJ2-7; 7 nucleotides line up with TRBD1. The CDR3 is CASSLQGLSYEQYF. In DNA form, the CDR3 reads TGTGCCAGCAGTTTACAGGGGCTTTCCTACGAGCAGTACTTC.